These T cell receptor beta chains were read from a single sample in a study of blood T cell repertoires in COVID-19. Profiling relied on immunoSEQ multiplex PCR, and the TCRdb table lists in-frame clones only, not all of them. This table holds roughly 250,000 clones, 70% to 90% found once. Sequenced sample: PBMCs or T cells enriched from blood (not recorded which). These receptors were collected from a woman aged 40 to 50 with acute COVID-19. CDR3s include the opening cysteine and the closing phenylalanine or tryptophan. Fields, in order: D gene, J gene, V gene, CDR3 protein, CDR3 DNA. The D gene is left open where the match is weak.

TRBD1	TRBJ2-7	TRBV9	CASSVGDRSHSYEQYF	TGTGCCAGCAGCGTCGGGGACAGGTCCCACTCCTACGAGCAGTACTTC
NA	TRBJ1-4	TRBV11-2	CASTNSGDSEKLFF	TGTGCCAGCACCAACTCAGGGGATAGTGAAAAACTGTTTTTT
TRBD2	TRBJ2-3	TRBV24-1	CATSDPHLAGGTDTQYF	TGTGCCACCAGTGACCCTCACCTAGCGGGAGGCACAGATACGCAGTATTTT
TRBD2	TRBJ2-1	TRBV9	CASRPSDGSGGYEQFF	TGTGCCAGCAGACCTTCGGACGGATCCGGGGGGTATGAGCAGTTCTTC
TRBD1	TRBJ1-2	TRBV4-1	CASSQAPGQILFYGYTF	TGCGCCAGCAGCCAAGCCCCGGGACAGATTCTATTCTATGGCTACACCTTC
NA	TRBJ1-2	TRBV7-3	CASSLTPTNRVGYTF	TGTGCCAGCAGCTTAACCCCCACCAACAGGGTTGGCTACACCTTC
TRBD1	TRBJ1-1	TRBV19	CASTLGGRGLVTEAFF	TGTGCCAGTACATTGGGGGGCAGGGGGTTGGTCACTGAAGCTTTCTTT
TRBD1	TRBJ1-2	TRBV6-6	CASIQGTGYGYTF	TGTGCCAGCATTCAAGGGACAGGGTATGGCTACACCTTC
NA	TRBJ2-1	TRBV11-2	CASSPRAGNYNEQFF	TGTGCCAGCAGCCCGAGGGCGGGAAATTACAATGAGCAGTTCTTC
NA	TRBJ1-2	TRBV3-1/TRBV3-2	CASSQEGGDTAIYGYTF	TGTGCCAGCAGCCAAGAAGGGGGGGATACCGCAATATATGGCTACACCTTC
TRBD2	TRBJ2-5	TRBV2	CASTEKASGPQETQYF	TGTGCCAGCACGGAAAAGGCTAGCGGCCCCCAAGAGACCCAGTACTTC
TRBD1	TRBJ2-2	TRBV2	CASYGTAVPNTGELFF	TGTGCCAGCTACGGGACAGCGGTTCCCAACACCGGGGAGCTGTTTTTT
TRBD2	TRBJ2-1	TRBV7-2	CASSRGLAGVDEQFF	TGTGCCAGCAGCCGTGGACTAGCGGGAGTCGATGAGCAGTTCTTC
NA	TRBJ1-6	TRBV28	CASTPNVRGLGYNSPLHF	TGTGCCAGCACTCCTAATGTACGGGGATTGGGTTATAATTCACCCCTCCACTTT
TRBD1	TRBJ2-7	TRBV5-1	CASSSWTGPPYEQYF	TGCGCCAGCAGCTCCTGGACAGGGCCTCCCTACGAGCAGTACTTC
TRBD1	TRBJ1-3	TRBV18	CASSPGTDSGNTIYF	TGTGCCAGCTCACCCGGGACAGACTCTGGAAACACCATATATTTT
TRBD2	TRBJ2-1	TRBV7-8	CASLTGGSSYNEQFF	TGTGCCAGCCTTACCGGCGGGAGCTCCTACAATGAGCAGTTCTTC
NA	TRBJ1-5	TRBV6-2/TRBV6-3	CASSYPRRNQPQHF	TGTGCCAGCAGTTACCCCAGGCGCAATCAGCCCCAGCATTTT
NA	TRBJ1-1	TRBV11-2	CASSLIWGLNTEAFF	TGTGCCAGCAGCTTAATCTGGGGGCTTAACACTGAAGCTTTCTTT